The clone carrying this T cell receptor (beta chain) has more than one count but fewer than ten. Germline V gene sequence: CDR1 LGHNA, CDR2 YSLEER. This CDR3 spans 20 amino acids. With 2 bases clipped from V and 4 bases from J, the junction kept 20 bases outside the gene matches. TCR alpha and TCR beta cDNA libraries carrying sample barcodes and UMIs were produced by 5'RACE using constant-segment primers. A single record per CDR3 protein comes from TCRdb applying MiXCR to the 5' RACE reads. The table lists 250,000 to 350,000 distinct CDR3 sequences, about 16% of them singletons. This entry comes from a study of T-cell memory formation after mild COVID-19.

This chain uses TRBV4-3 with TRBJ2-3; 8 nucleotides match TRBD2. The origin of this receptor is a man between 18 and 29 years old who had mild COVID-19 (a few samples of this study predate the infection). Cell type and time point are not known. What was sequenced was PBMCs or a T cell subset sorted from them (not recorded which). Here the CDR3 reads CASSQYVLPLTSASPDTQYF. The CDR3 DNA follows: TGCGCCAGCAGCCAATATGTTCTTCCCTTGACTAGCGCAAGTCCAGATACGCAGTATTTT.